A selection of T cell receptor beta chains follows, all from one sample in a study of cytomegalovirus exposure and HLA in healthy donors. Data came from immunoSEQ multiplex PCR; TCRdb stores just in-frame clones and leaves some out. The sample lists more than 100,000 clones; over 60% were seen once. Material for sequencing was PBMCs. These receptors were obtained from a man aged 18-30 years in good health and CMV-seronegative. Both conserved end residues are part of each CDR3. A D gene is named only where the DNA matches it firmly. Rows give clone size only sometimes, using once, few, many, or a class for an expanded clone.

.	.	TRBV9	TRBJ2-3	TGTGCCAGCAGCGTAGCGGGGGAGAGAACGCAGTATTTT	CASSVAGERTQYF
.	TRBD1	TRBV2	TRBJ2-5	TGTGCCAGCAACAGGGGGCCCCTAGAGACCCAGTACTTC	CASNRGPLETQYF
.	.	TRBV19	TRBJ1-5	TGTGCCAGTAGTATAGCATTAAGGGGCGGACAGCCCCAGCATTTT	CASSIALRGGQPQHF
.	.	TRBV7-3	TRBJ1-1	TGTGCCAGCAGCTTACCGGGGGGCCGGGCTTTCTTT	CASSLPGGRAFF
.	TRBD2	TRBV7-2	TRBJ2-5	TGTGCCAGCAGCCGTAGCGGGAGTGAGACCCAGTACTTC	CASSRSGSETQYF
.	.	TRBV5-4	TRBJ2-1	TGTGCCAGCAGTAACCGGGGGACGGGTTACAATGAGCAGTTCTTC	CASSNRGTGYNEQFF
.	.	TRBV2	TRBJ1-3	TGTGCCAGCAGTGTCGCCGGACAGTCACACACCATATATTTT	CASSVAGQSHTIYF
.	.	TRBV10-3	TRBJ2-1	TGTGCCATCAGGGGTAGGGGAAGCTCCTACAATGAGCAGTTCTTC	CAIRGRGSSYNEQFF
few	.	TRBV6-5	TRBJ2-7	TGTGCCAGCAGTCGATCGGTCGGGGAGCAGTACTTC	CASSRSVGEQYF
few	TRBD1	TRBV18	TRBJ1-5	TGTGCCAGCTCACGCGAGACAGGGGTAGGCAATCAGCCCCAGCATTTT	CASSRETGVGNQPQHF
.	TRBD2	TRBV6-1	TRBJ2-1	TGTGCCAGCAGTGGACTAGCGGGAGGTTACAATGAGCAGTTCTTC	CASSGLAGGYNEQFF
few	.	TRBV6-5	TRBJ1-4	TGTGCCAGCAGTTACTCCGGACACTTTAATGAAAAACTGTTTTTT	CASSYSGHFNEKLFF
.	TRBD1	TRBV30	TRBJ1-2	TGTGCCTGGAGTGTCTCCGTAACAGGGGGGGAATCTGGCTACACCTTC	CAWSVSVTGGESGYTF
.	TRBD2	TRBV7-9	TRBJ2-1	TGTGCCAGCAGCTCCGTAGCGGGGGGTCAGTACAATGAGCAGTTCTTC	CASSSVAGGQYNEQFF
.	TRBD1	TRBV11-3	TRBJ2-1	TGTGCCAGCAGCTTAGTAACAGGGGGCTACAATGAGCAGTTCTTC	CASSLVTGGYNEQFF
.	TRBD1	TRBV6-5	TRBJ1-5	TGTGCCAGCAGGGGGACAGGGGTTAGCAATCAGCCCCAGCATTTT	CASRGTGVSNQPQHF
.	.	TRBV28	TRBJ2-3	TGTGCCAGCAGTTTACTCCCCCAGATGGGGCGCGACACAGATACGCAGTATTTT	CASSLLPQMGRDTDTQYF
.	.	TRBV2	TRBJ2-2	TGTGCCAGCAGTGAAGCCAGACAGACTGCCGGGGAGCTGTTTTTT	CASSEARQTAGELFF
.	.	TRBV27	TRBJ1-2	TGTGCCAGCAGCCGGGTAGGGAGCTACCCCTTC	CASSRVGSYPF
.	.	TRBV25-1	TRBJ2-7	TGTGCCAGCAGTCCTCCGGACTTCCACGAGCAGTACTTC	CASSPPDFHEQYF
few	.	TRBV4-2	TRBJ2-7	TGTGCCAGCAGCCAAGATTTGAGGGGGGGCCTAGCGGCCTCTTACGAGCAGTACTTC	CASSQDLRGGLAASYEQYF
.	.	TRBV27	TRBJ2-1	TGTGCCAGCAGCCATACAGGGAGTGAGCAGTTCTTC	CASSHTGSEQFF
.	TRBD1	TRBV30	TRBJ1-4	TGTGCCTGGACACGACAGGGGGCAAATGAAAAACTGTTTTTT	CAWTRQGANEKLFF
.	TRBD2	TRBV9	TRBJ2-5	TGTGCCAGCAGCCCTCAAGGGACTAGCGGGATGGTGACCCAGTACTTC	CASSPQGTSGMVTQYF
.	TRBD2	TRBV14	TRBJ2-4	TGTGCCAGCAGCCAAGCTCCTGGTTGGCGGGGGGCTAGCTCTCATTGGGACATTCAGTACTTC	CASSQAPGWRGASSHWDIQYF
.	TRBD1	TRBV30	TRBJ1-1	TGTGCCTGGTCAACAGGGGGTGAAGCTTTCTTT	CAWSTGGEAFF
.	.	TRBV2	TRBJ2-7	TGTGCCAGCAGTGTTGGGGCCTACTACGAGCAGTACTTC	CASSVGAYYEQYF
.	.	TRBV7-9	TRBJ2-7	TGTGCCAGCAGCTTAGCAGGGGCCGAGCAGTACTTC	CASSLAGAEQYF
.	.	TRBV28	TRBJ2-7	TGTGCCAGCAGTCCCACGGGACTCTCATACGAGCAGTACTTC	CASSPTGLSYEQYF
.	.	TRBV27	TRBJ1-5	TGTGCCAGCAGTTTATTCGGGGTATTAAGGCAGCCCCAGCATTTT	CASSLFGVLRQPQHF
.	TRBD2	TRBV5-4	TRBJ2-1	TGTGCCAGCAGCTTGTGGCTAGCGGGAGTGAATGAGCAGTTCTTC	CASSLWLAGVNEQFF
.	.	TRBV19	TRBJ1-2	TGTGCCAGTAGGACCCGGACAGAGAACTATGGCTACACCTTC	CASRTRTENYGYTF
.	TRBD2	TRBV7-9	TRBJ2-2	TGTGCCAGCAGTCTTAAGCGGGAACCCGGGGAGCTGTTTTTT	CASSLKREPGELFF
.	TRBD1	TRBV5-5	TRBJ1-1	TGTGCCAGCAGCAGGACAGGAATGAACACTGAAGCTTTCTTT	CASSRTGMNTEAFF
.	.	TRBV7-9	TRBJ1-4	TGTGCCAGCAGCTTAGGATCAGGGACTACTAATGAAAAACTGTTTTTT	CASSLGSGTTNEKLFF
few	.	TRBV10-3	TRBJ2-7	TGTGCCATCGGGACTGGAACCTACGAGCAGTACTTC	CAIGTGTYEQYF
.	.	TRBV19	TRBJ1-1	TGTGCCACTTCACAGGGTTGGGTTGAAGCTTTCTTT	CATSQGWVEAFF
.	TRBD2	TRBV5-1	TRBJ2-7	TGCGCCAGCAGCTTGCAGCTAGCGGGGTTACAGTACTTC	CASSLQLAGLQYF
.	.	TRBV6-5	TRBJ2-5	TGTGCCAGCAGTTACTCCGCGACAGTGGAGACCCAGTACTTC	CASSYSATVETQYF
.	TRBD1	TRBV28	TRBJ1-4	TGTGCCAGCAGTACGCGGACAGGCCTTAATGAAAAACTGTTTTTT	CASSTRTGLNEKLFF
.	.	TRBV20-1	TRBJ2-3	TGCAGTGCTGGCCATGATACGCAGTATTTT	CSAGHDTQYF
.	.	TRBV6-6	TRBJ2-2	TGTGCCAGCAGGTGGGAGGCCACCGGGGAGCTGTTTTTT	CASRWEATGELFF
few	.	TRBV11-3	TRBJ2-2	TGTGCCAGCAGCTCCCCCCGGGGGACCGGGGAGCTGTTTTTT	CASSSPRGTGELFF
.	.	TRBV30	TRBJ2-5	TGTGCCTGGATGACCTACAGTGGGGGGAGAGAGACCCAGTACTTC	CAWMTYSGGRETQYF
.	.	TRBV2	TRBJ2-7	TGTGCCAGCAGTGACAATGAGTACGAGCAGTACTTC	CASSDNEYEQYF
.	.	TRBV7-2	TRBJ2-7	TGTGCCAGCAGTTCGACTAGTTGCGAGCAGTACTTC	CASSSTSCEQYF
.	.	TRBV2	TRBJ1-3	TGTGCCAGCAGTGCGGTACGCGATGGAAACACCATATATTTT	CASSAVRDGNTIYF
few	.	TRBV2	TRBJ2-1	TGTGCCAGCAGCGGGAATGAGCAGTTCTTC	CASSGNEQFF
few	.	TRBV6-1	TRBJ2-6	TGTGCCAGCGTAACAAGCTCTGGGGCCAACGTCCTGACTTTC	CASVTSSGANVLTF
few	.	TRBV5-4	TRBJ2-7	TGTGCCAGCAGCTTGGCCCCTTTGAGAGATCCGTTTGAAGCATACGAGCAGTACTTC	CASSLAPLRDPFEAYEQYF
.	.	TRBV5-5	TRBJ2-7	TGTGCCAGCAGCTTTTCGGGGGACGAGCAGTACTTC	CASSFSGDEQYF
few	TRBD2	TRBV10-1	TRBJ2-1	TGCGCCAGCAGTGTAAGAAGGACTAGCGGGAGGATCTACAATGAGCAGTTCTTC	CASSVRRTSGRIYNEQFF
.	.	TRBV6-5	TRBJ2-6	TGTGCCAGCCGTTTAGTCTCTGGGGCCAACGTCCTGACTTTC	CASRLVSGANVLTF
once	.	TRBV5-4	TRBJ1-2	TGTGCCAGCAGCTTGCGTCCGAGAACTTACTATGGCTACACCTTC	CASSLRPRTYYGYTF
.	TRBD1	TRBV7-9	TRBJ2-5	TGTGCCAGCAGATCGAGACAGGGGGCGCCCCGAGAGACCCAGTACTTC	CASRSRQGAPRETQYF